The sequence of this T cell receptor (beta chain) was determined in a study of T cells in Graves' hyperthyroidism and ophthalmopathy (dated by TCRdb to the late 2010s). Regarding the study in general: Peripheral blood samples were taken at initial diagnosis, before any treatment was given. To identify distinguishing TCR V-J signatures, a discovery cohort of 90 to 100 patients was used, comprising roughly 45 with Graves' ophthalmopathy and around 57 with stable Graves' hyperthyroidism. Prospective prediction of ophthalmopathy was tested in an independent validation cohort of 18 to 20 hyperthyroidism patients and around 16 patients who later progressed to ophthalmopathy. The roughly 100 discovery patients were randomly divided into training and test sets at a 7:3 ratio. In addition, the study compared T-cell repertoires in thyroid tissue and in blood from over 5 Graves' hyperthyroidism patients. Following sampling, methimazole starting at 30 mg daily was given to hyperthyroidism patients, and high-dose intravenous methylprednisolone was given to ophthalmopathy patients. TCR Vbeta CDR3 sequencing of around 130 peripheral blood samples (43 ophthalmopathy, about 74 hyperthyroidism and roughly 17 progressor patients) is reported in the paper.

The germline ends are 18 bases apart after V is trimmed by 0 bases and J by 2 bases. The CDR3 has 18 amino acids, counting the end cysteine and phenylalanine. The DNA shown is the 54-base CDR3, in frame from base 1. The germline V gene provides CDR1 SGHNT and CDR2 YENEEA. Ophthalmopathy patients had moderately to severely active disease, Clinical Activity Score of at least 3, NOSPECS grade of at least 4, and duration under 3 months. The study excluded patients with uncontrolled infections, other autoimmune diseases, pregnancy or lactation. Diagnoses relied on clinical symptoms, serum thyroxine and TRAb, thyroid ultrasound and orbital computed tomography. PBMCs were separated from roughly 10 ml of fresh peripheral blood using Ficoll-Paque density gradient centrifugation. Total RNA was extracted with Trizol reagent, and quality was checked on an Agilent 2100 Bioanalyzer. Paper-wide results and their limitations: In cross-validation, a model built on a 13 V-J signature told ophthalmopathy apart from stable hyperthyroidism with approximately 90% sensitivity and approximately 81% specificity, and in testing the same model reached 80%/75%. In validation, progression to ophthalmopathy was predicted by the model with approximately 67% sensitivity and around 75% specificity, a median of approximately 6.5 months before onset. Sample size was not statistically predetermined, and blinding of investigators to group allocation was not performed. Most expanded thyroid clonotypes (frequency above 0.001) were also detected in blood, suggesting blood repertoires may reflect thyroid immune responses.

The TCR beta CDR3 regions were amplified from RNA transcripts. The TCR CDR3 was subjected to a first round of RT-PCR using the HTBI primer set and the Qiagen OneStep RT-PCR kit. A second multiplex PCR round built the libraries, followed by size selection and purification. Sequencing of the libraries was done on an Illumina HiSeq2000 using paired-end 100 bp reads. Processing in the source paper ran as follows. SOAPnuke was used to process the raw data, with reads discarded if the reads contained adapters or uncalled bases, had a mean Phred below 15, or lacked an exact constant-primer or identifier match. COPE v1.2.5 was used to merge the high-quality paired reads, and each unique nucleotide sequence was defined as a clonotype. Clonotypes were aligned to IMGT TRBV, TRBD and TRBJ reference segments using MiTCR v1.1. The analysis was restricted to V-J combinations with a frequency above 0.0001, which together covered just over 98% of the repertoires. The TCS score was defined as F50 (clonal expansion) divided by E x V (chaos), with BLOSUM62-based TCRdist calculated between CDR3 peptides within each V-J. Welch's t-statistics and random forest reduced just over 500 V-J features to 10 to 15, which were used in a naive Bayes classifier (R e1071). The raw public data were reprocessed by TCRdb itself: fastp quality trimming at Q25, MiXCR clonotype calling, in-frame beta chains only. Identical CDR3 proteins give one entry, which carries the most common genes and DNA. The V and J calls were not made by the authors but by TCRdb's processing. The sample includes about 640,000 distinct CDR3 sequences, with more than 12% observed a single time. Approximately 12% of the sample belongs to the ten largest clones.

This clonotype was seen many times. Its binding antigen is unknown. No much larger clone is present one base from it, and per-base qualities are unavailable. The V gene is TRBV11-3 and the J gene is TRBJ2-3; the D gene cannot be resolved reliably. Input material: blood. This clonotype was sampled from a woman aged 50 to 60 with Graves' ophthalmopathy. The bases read TGTGCCAGCAGCTTAGAGGTAATAGGGCAAGCAAACACAGATACGCAGTATTTT. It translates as CASSLEVIGQANTDTQYF.